This TCR beta chain was retrieved from a study of cytomegalovirus exposure and HLA in healthy donors. Study observations and caveats: There were fewer than 200 TCR beta chains listed as cytomegalovirus-associated. In vitro confirmation showed a few CMV-associated chains to be CMV antigen specific. According to a subsequent analysis, TCR clusters from the first cohort were inclined to appear together in the 130 or so validation repertoires.

Trimming stripped 1 base from V and 2 bases from J, with 8 bases between. The germline CDR1 and CDR2 sequences are MGHRA and YSYEKL. There are 15 residues in the CDR3. Clones were read by immunoSEQ multiplex PCR, and TCRdb kept only the in-frame ones, dropping some. In the table there are about 49,000 clones, about 90% of which are singletons. Note on this clone: Its antigen is unknown.

This clonotype was obtained from a man younger than 30 in good health and CMV-seronegative. The genes are TRBV4-1 and TRBJ2-2; no definite D call. The sequenced material came from PBMCs. The CDR3 region is CASSQVRFNTGELFF. CDR3 bases: TGCGCCAGCAGCCAAGTACGGTTTAACACCGGGGAGCTGTTTTTT.